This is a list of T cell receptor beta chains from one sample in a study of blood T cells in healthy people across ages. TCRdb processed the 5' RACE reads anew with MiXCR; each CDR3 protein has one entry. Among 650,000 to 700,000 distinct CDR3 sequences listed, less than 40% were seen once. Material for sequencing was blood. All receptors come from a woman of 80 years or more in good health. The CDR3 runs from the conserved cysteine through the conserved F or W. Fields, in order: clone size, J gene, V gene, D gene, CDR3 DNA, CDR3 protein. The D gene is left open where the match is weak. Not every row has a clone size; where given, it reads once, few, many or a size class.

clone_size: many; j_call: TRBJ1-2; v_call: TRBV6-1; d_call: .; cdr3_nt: TGTGCCAGCAGTGAAACAGGGATCTATGGCTACACCTTC; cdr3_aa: CASSETGIYGYTF
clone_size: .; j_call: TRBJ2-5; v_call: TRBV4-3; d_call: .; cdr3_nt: TGCGCCAGCAGCCAAGATCCGGGGAAGGAGACCCAGTACTTC; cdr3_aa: CASSQDPGKETQYF
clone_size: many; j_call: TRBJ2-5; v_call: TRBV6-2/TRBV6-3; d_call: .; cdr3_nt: TGTGCCAGCAGTTACGGAGGGAGGCCTCAAGAGACCCAGTACTTC; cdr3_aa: CASSYGGRPQETQYF
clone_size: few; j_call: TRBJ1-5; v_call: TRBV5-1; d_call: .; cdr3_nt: TGCGCCAGCAGCTCGGACCTTGGCCAGCCCCAGCATTTT; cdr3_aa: CASSSDLGQPQHF
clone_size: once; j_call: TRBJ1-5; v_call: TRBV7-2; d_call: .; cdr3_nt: TGTGCCAGCAGCTTACAGGGCGGGGGTTGGTGTCAGCCCCAGCATTTT; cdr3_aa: CASSLQGGGWCQPQHF
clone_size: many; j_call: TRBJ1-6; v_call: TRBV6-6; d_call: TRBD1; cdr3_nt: TGTGCCAGCGCGGGACAGCCTGTTTCACCCCTCCACTTT; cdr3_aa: CASAGQPVSPLHF
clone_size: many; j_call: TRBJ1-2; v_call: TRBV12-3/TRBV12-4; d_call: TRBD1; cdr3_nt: TGTGCCAGCAGTAAGGACAGGGGACGCTATGGCTACACCTTC; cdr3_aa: CASSKDRGRYGYTF
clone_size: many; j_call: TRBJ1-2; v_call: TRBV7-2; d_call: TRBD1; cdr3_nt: TGTGCCAGCAGCCCCTCCACCGGGACAGGGGGAGGAGGCTACACCTTC; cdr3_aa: CASSPSTGTGGGGYTF
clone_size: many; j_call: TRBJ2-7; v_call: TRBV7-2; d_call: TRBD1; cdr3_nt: TGTGCCAGCAGCTCCAAGGGACAGGGGGTCTACGAGCAGTACTTC; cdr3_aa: CASSSKGQGVYEQYF
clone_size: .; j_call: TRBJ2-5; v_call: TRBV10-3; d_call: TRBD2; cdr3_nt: TGTGCCATCAGCGCGGGACTAGCGGGGGCCCAGGGGACCCAGTACTTC; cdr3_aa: CAISAGLAGAQGTQYF